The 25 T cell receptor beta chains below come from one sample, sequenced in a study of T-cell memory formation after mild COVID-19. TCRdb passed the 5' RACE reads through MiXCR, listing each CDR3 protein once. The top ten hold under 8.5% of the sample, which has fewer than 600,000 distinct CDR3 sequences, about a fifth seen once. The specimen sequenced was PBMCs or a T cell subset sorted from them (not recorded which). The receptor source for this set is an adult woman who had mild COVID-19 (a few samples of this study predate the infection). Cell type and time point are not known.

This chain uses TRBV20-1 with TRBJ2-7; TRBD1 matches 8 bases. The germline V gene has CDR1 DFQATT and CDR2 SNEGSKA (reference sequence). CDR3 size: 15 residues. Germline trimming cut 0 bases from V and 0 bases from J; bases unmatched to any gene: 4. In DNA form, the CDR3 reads TGCAGTGCTAGAGATATTCAGGGGGCCTCCTACGAGCAGTACTTC. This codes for CSARDIQGASYEQYF.

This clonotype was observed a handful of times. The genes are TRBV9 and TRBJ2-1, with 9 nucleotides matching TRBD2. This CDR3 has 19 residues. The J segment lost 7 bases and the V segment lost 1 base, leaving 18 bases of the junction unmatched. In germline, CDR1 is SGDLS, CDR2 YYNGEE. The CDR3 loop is CASSVTAGGPPVTENEQFF. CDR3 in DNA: TGTGCCAGCAGCGTAACAGCGGGGGGCCCCCCTGTAACGGAGAATGAGCAGTTCTTC.

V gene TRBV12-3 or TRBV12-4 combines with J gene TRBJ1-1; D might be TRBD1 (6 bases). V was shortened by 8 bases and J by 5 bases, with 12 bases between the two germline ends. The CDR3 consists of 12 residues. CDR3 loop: CASSTGQTEAFF. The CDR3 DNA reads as TGTGCCAGCTCGACAGGACAGACTGAAGCTTTCTTT.

The CDR3 spells CASSPPHRGLGIEQFF. Here the CDR3 DNA reads TGTGCCAGCTCACCACCCCACCGAGGACTGGGTATTGAGCAGTTCTTC. The chain links TRBV18 to TRBJ2-1; weak D call: TRBD2 (5 bases). The V end lost 0 bases, the J end lost 9 bases, and 18 bases lay between the germline ends. Germline V gene lookup returns CDR1 KGHSH and CDR2 LQKENI. The length of the CDR3 is 16 residues.

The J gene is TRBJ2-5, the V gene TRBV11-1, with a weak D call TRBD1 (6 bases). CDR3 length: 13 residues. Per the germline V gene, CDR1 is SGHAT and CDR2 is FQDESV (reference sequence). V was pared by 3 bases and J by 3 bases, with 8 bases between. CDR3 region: CASSFHREETQYF. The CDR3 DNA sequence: TGTGCCAGCAGCTTCCACAGGGAAGAGACCCAGTACTTC.

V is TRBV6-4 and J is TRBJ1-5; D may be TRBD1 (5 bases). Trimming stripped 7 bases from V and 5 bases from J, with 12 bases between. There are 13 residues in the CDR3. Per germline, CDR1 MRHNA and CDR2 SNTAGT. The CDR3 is CASISRGDQPQHF. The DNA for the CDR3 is TGTGCCAGCATCTCCCGGGGGGATCAGCCCCAGCATTTT.

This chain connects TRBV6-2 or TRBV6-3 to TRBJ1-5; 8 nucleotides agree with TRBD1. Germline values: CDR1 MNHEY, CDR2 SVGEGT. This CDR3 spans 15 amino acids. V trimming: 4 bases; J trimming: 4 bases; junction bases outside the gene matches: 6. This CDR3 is CASSSGQGGNQPQHF. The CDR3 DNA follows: TGTGCCAGCAGTTCCGGACAGGGAGGGAATCAGCCCCAGCATTTT.

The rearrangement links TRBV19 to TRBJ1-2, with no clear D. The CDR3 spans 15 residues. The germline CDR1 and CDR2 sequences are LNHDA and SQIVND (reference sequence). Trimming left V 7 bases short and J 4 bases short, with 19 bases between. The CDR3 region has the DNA TGTGCCAGTACCTCCCTACCCCCGGGGATCTATGGCTACACCTTC. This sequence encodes CASTSLPPGIYGYTF.

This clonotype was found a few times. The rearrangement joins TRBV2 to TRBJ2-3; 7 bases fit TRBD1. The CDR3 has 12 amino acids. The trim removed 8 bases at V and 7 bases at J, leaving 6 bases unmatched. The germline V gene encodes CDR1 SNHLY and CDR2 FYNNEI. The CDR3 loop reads CASVKGGYTQYF. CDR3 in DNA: TGTGCCAGCGTGAAAGGGGGCTATACGCAGTATTTT.

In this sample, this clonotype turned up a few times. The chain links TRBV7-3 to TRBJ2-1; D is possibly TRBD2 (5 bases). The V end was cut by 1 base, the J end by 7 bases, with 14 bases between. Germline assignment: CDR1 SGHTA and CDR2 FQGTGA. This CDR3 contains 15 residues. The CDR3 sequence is CASSLNRRGGNEQFF. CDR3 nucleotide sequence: TGTGCCAGCAGCTTAAACCGGCGCGGAGGAAATGAGCAGTTCTTC.

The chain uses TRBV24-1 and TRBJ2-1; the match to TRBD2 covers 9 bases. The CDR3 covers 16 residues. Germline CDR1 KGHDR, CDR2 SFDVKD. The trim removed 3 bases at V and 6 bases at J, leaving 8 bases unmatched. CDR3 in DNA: TGTGCCACCAGTGATCGGGGGACTAGCAGATCCAATGAGCAGTTCTTC. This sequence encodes CATSDRGTSRSNEQFF.

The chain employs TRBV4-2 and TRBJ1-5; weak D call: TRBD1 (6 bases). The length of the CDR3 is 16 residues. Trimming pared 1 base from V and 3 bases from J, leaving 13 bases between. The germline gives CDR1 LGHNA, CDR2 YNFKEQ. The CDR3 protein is CASSQGGGTLNQPQHF. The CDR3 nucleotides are TGTGCCAGCAGCCAAGGGGGGGGCACTCTCAATCAGCCCCAGCATTTT.

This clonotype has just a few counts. The DNA of the CDR3 is TGCGCCAGCAGCCACTTAAGAGGGGGTCACGGAAACACCATATATTTT. This sequence encodes CASSHLRGGHGNTIYF. The chain combines TRBV4-3 with TRBJ1-3; a possible D gene is TRBD1 (6 bases). The germline CDR1 and CDR2 sequences are LGHNA and YSLEER. V gave up 3 bases and J gave up 4 bases, with 16 bases separating them. There are 16 residues in the CDR3.

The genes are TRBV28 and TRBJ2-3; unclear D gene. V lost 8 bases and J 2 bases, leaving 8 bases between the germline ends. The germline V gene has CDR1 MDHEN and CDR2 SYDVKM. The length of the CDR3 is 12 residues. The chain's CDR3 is CASSETTDTQYF. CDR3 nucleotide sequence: TGTGCCAGCTCGGAAACCACAGATACGCAGTATTTT.

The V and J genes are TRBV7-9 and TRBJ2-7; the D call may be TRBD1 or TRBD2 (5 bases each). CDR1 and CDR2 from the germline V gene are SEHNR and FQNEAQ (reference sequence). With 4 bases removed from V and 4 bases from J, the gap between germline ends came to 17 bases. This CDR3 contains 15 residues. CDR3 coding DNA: TGTGCCAGCAGCTCCGCGAGCCTAGGGACGTACGAGCAGTACTTC. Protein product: CASSSASLGTYEQYF.

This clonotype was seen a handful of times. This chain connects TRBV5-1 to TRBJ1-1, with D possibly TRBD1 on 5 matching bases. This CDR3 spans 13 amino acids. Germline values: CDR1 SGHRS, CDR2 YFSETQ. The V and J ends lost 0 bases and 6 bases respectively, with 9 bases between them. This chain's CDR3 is CASSLGGDPEAFF. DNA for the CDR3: TGCGCCAGCAGCTTGGGGGGGGACCCTGAAGCTTTCTTT.

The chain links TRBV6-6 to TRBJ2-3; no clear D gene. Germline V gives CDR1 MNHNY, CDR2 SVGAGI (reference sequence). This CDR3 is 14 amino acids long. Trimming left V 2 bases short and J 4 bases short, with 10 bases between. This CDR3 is CASSYGQTADTQYF. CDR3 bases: TGTGCCAGCAGTTACGGGCAGACGGCAGATACGCAGTATTTT.

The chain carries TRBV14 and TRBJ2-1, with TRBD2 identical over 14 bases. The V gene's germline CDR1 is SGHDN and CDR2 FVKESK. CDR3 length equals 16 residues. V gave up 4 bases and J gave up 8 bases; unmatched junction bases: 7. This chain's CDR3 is CASSPRLAGGVDEQFF. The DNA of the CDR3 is TGTGCCAGCAGCCCCCGACTAGCGGGAGGGGTCGATGAGCAGTTCTTC.

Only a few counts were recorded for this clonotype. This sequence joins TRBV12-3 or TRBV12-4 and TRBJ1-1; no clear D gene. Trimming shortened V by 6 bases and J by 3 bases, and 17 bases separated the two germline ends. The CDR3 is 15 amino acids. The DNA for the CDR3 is TGTGCCAGCAGCCCCGGAGCCCATCGGGACACTGAAGCTTTCTTT. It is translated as CASSPGAHRDTEAFF.

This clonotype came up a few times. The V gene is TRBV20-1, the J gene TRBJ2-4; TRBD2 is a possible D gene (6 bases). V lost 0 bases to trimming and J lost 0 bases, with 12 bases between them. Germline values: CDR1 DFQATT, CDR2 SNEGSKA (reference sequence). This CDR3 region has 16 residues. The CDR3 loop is CSARDLGGLAKNIQYF. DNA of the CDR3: TGCAGTGCTAGAGATCTGGGGGGTTTAGCCAAAAACATTCAGTACTTC.

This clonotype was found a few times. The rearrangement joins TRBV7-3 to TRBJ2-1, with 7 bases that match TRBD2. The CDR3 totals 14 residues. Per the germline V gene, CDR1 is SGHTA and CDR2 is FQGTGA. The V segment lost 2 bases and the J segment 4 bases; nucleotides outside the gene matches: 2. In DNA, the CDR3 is TGTGCCAGCAGCTTAGCGGGGGAGTACAATGAGCAGTTCTTC. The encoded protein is CASSLAGEYNEQFF. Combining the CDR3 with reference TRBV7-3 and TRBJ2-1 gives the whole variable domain GAGVSQTPSNKVTEKGKYVELRCDPISGHTALYWYRQSLGQGPEFLIYFQGTGAADDSGLPNDRFFAVRPEGSVSTLKIQRTERGDSAVYLCASSLAGEYNEQFFGPGTRLTVL.

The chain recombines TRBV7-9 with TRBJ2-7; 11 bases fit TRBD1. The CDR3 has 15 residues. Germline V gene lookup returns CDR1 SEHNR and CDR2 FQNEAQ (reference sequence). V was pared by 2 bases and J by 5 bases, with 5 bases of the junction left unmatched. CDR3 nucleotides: TGTGCCAGCAGCTTACGGGACAGGGGGTCCCACGAGCAGTACTTC. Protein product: CASSLRDRGSHEQYF.

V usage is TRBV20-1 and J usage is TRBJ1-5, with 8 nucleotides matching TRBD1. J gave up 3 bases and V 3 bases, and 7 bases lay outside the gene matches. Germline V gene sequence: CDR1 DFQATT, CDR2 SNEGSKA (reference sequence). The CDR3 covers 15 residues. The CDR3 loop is CSARRTGRTNQPQHF. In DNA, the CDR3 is TGCAGTGCTAGGCGGACAGGGAGGACCAATCAGCCCCAGCATTTT.

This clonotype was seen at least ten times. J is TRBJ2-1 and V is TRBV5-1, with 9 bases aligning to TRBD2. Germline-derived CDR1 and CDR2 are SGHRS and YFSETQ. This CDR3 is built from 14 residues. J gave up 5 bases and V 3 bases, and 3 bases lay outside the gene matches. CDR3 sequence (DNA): TGCGCCAGCAGCTCCCTAGCGGGGAACAATGAGCAGTTCTTC. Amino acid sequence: CASSSLAGNNEQFF.

The CDR3 DNA sequence: TGTGCCAGCAGCTCCTCACCGGACGGGTGGTACAGTTCACCCCTCCACTTT. Translating it yields CASSSSPDGWYSSPLHF. The chain links TRBV7-2 to TRBJ1-6; D uncertain. CDR3 length equals 17 residues. Trimming left V 4 bases short and J 9 bases short, with 22 bases between. Germline V lookup: CDR1 SGHTA, CDR2 FQGNSA.